This T cell receptor (beta chain) was identified in a study of CD4 T cells in relation to SARS-CoV-2 and coronaviruses. Study results and limitations: In approximately 71% of donors, memory CD4+ clonotypes crossrecognized SARS-CoV-2 and at least one common cold coronavirus spike.

A remark on this clone: No antigen is known for it.

Unexposed donor CD4+ T cells date from about 2011-2019, before the COVID-19 pandemic. Isolation of CD4+ T cells took place after around eleven days in culture. The CDR3 covers 15 residues. The germline CDR1 and CDR2 sequences are SGHNT and YENEEA. V lost 1 base and J lost 4; bases outside the gene matches: 4. Using immunoSEQ multiplex PCR, the repertoire was profiled, and TCRdb retains in-frame clones only, with some absent. The sample records approximately 16,000 clones, around four fifths being singletons. Sequencing was carried out using CD4+ T cells from PBMCs, cultured in vitro. The gene calls are TRBV11-3 and TRBJ2-1, with 7 positions matching TRBD1. The receptor was isolated from a human donor in good health. Here the CDR3 DNA reads TGTGCCAGCAGCTTAGGACAGGGTTGGTACAATGAGCAGTTCTTC. It translates to CASSLGQGWYNEQFF.